At least ten counts were recorded for the clone carrying this T cell receptor (beta chain). Unmatched junction bases numbered 7, after V lost 7 bases and J lost 2 bases. The germline V gene has CDR1 DFQATT and CDR2 SNEGSKA (reference sequence). The CDR3 is 14 amino acids. This record comes from a study of blood T cells in healthy people across ages. The second PCR ran about 6 to 12 cycles with a sample-barcoded 5' primer and J-beta primers. A template-switch adaptor with 12 random nucleotides tagged each cDNA molecule. TCRdb redid the calling of the 5' RACE reads with MiXCR, one entry per CDR3 protein. The sample records around 1,000,000 distinct CDR3 sequences, approximately 38% being singletons.

The chain has TRBV20-1 and TRBJ2-1; the match to TRBD1 covers 8 bases. The source is a man between 18 and 29 years old in good health. The source material was blood. The CDR3 sequence is CSGKQGAAYNEQFF. In nucleotides, the CDR3 is TGCAGTGGAAAGCAGGGGGCGGCCTACAATGAGCAGTTCTTC.